This is a list of T cell receptor beta chains from one sample in a study of T cell responses to AZD1222 COVID-19 vaccine. The method was immunoSEQ multiplex PCR; TCRdb's version includes in-frame clones alone and lacks a portion of them. The table records 210,000 or so clones, about 92% of them present only once. The source material was peripheral blood, sampled on day 0 of MenACWY control vaccination. The receptors shown here come from an adult in good health. The CDR3 runs from the conserved cysteine through the conserved F or W. Each record gives: J gene, clone size, V gene, D gene, CDR3 protein, CDR3 DNA. The D gene is left open where the match is weak. Only part of the rows carry a size: once, few, many, or a class if the clone is expanded.

J gene: TRBJ1-3; clone size: NA; V gene: TRBV18; D gene: NA; CDR3 protein: CASSLLPDVAGNTIYF; CDR3 DNA: TGTGCCAGCTCACTTCTTCCGGACGTAGCTGGAAACACCATATATTTT
J gene: TRBJ1-5; clone size: NA; V gene: TRBV2; D gene: NA; CDR3 protein: CASSKARGRGRDQPQHF; CDR3 DNA: TGTGCCAGCAGTAAAGCGAGGGGCAGGGGCAGGGATCAGCCCCAGCATTTT
J gene: TRBJ1-4; clone size: NA; V gene: TRBV19; D gene: NA; CDR3 protein: CASSIFPGRSNEKLFF; CDR3 DNA: TGTGCCAGTAGTATATTTCCCGGACGGAGTAATGAAAAACTGTTTTTT
J gene: TRBJ1-2; clone size: NA; V gene: TRBV5-1; D gene: NA; CDR3 protein: CASRDSNYGYTF; CDR3 DNA: TGCGCCAGCAGGGACAGTAACTATGGCTACACCTTC
J gene: TRBJ1-2; clone size: NA; V gene: TRBV15; D gene: NA; CDR3 protein: CATSSQGWEGYTF; CDR3 DNA: TGTGCCACCAGCTCACAGGGTTGGGAAGGCTACACCTTC
J gene: TRBJ1-2; clone size: NA; V gene: TRBV6-5; D gene: NA; CDR3 protein: CARLTHGYTF; CDR3 DNA: TGTGCCAGACTGACACATGGCTACACCTTC
J gene: TRBJ2-7; clone size: NA; V gene: TRBV3-1/TRBV3-2; D gene: NA; CDR3 protein: CASSQSSYEQYF; CDR3 DNA: TGTGCCAGCAGCCAAAGCTCCTACGAGCAGTACTTC
J gene: TRBJ1-2; clone size: NA; V gene: TRBV5-6; D gene: NA; CDR3 protein: CASSWAGELSGYTF; CDR3 DNA: TGTGCCAGCAGCTGGGCGGGAGAACTAAGTGGCTACACCTTC
J gene: TRBJ1-2; clone size: NA; V gene: TRBV19; D gene: TRBD1; CDR3 protein: CASSIVGTDGYTF; CDR3 DNA: TGTGCCAGTAGTATAGTGGGGACAGATGGCTACACCTTC
J gene: TRBJ1-1; clone size: NA; V gene: TRBV28; D gene: NA; CDR3 protein: CASSAPGGVGTEAFF; CDR3 DNA: TGTGCCAGCAGTGCCCCCGGGGGGGTAGGGACTGAAGCTTTCTTT
J gene: TRBJ2-7; clone size: NA; V gene: TRBV21-1; D gene: NA; CDR3 protein: CASSNTGQGVSYEQYF; CDR3 DNA: TGTGCCAGCAGCAATACCGGACAGGGAGTCAGCTACGAGCAGTACTTC
J gene: TRBJ1-1; clone size: NA; V gene: TRBV7-2; D gene: NA; CDR3 protein: CASSSRAEVKAFF; CDR3 DNA: TGTGCCAGCAGCTCGAGGGCCGAGGTGAAAGCTTTCTTT
J gene: TRBJ2-7; clone size: once; V gene: TRBV27; D gene: NA; CDR3 protein: CASSFRGSYEQYF; CDR3 DNA: TGTGCCAGCAGTTTTAGGGGTTCCTACGAGCAGTACTTC
J gene: TRBJ2-3; clone size: NA; V gene: TRBV3-1/TRBV3-2; D gene: NA; CDR3 protein: CASSKYTGGGGYTDTQYF; CDR3 DNA: TGTGCCAGCAGCAAATACACGGGCGGGGGCGGATACACAGATACGCAGTATTTT
J gene: TRBJ2-5; clone size: NA; V gene: TRBV19; D gene: TRBD2; CDR3 protein: CASSPRGLAGVRETQYF; CDR3 DNA: TGTGCCAGTAGTCCTCGGGGCCTAGCGGGGGTCCGCGAGACCCAGTACTTC
J gene: TRBJ1-6; clone size: NA; V gene: TRBV28; D gene: NA; CDR3 protein: CASSSVTALDSPLHF; CDR3 DNA: TGTGCCAGCAGTTCAGTGACAGCCCTCGATTCACCCCTCCACTTT
J gene: TRBJ1-1; clone size: NA; V gene: TRBV19; D gene: NA; CDR3 protein: CASSAWGTLNTEAFF; CDR3 DNA: TGTGCCAGTAGCGCCTGGGGGACCTTGAACACTGAAGCTTTCTTT
J gene: TRBJ1-1; clone size: NA; V gene: TRBV19; D gene: NA; CDR3 protein: CASSPIKLQGEKAEAFF; CDR3 DNA: TGTGCCAGTAGTCCAATCAAACTACAGGGAGAGAAGGCTGAAGCTTTCTTT
J gene: TRBJ2-3; clone size: NA; V gene: TRBV5-1; D gene: TRBD2; CDR3 protein: CASSGGTSGGGDTQYF; CDR3 DNA: TGCGCCAGCAGCGGAGGGACTAGCGGGGGTGGAGATACGCAGTATTTT
J gene: TRBJ1-6; clone size: NA; V gene: TRBV7-8; D gene: NA; CDR3 protein: CASSLLVSPNSPLHF; CDR3 DNA: TGTGCCAGCAGCTTACTCGTCAGTCCCAATTCACCCCTCCACTTT
J gene: TRBJ1-2; clone size: NA; V gene: TRBV7-2; D gene: NA; CDR3 protein: CASNDRGVYGYTF; CDR3 DNA: TGTGCCAGCAACGATCGGGGGGTCTATGGCTACACCTTC
J gene: TRBJ1-1; clone size: NA; V gene: TRBV30; D gene: TRBD1; CDR3 protein: CAWLTGGTEAFF; CDR3 DNA: TGTGCCTGGCTAACAGGGGGCACTGAAGCTTTCTTT
J gene: TRBJ2-2; clone size: once; V gene: TRBV19; D gene: NA; CDR3 protein: CASSTRVNTGELFF; CDR3 DNA: TGTGCCAGTAGTACCAGGGTAAACACCGGGGAGCTGTTTTTT
J gene: TRBJ1-2; clone size: NA; V gene: TRBV11-1; D gene: NA; CDR3 protein: CASSLGQNYGYTF; CDR3 DNA: TGTGCCAGCAGCTTAGGACAAAACTATGGCTACACCTTC
J gene: TRBJ1-4; clone size: NA; V gene: TRBV5-1; D gene: TRBD1; CDR3 protein: CASSIQGATNEKLFF; CDR3 DNA: TGCGCCAGCAGCATCCAGGGGGCAACTAATGAAAAACTGTTTTTT
J gene: TRBJ2-7; clone size: once; V gene: TRBV6-5; D gene: TRBD1; CDR3 protein: CASRDRDRVKDEQYF; CDR3 DNA: TGTGCCAGCAGAGATAGGGACAGGGTAAAAGACGAGCAGTACTTC